These T cell receptor beta chains were read from a single sample in a study of T cells after posttransplantation cyclophosphamide. The protocol was immunoSEQ multiplex PCR, while the TCRdb copy is restricted to in-frame clones and leaves out a portion. This set yields roughly 8,000 clones and no singletons; the top ten hold 4.5% to 7%. The sample here was PBMCs, taken after allogeneic stem cell transplant with posttransplant cyclophosphamide. All receptors derive from a male patient aged 18 to 29 who received an allogeneic stem cell transplant from an unrelated donor, was CMV-positive, and had acute and chronic GVHD. Some of the T cells may derive from the graft donor. CDR3s include the opening cysteine and the closing phenylalanine or tryptophan. A D gene is named only where the DNA matches it firmly. Clone size is given as once, few, many or a size class.

>TRBV5-1|many|NA|TRBJ2-1
CASSYREYNEQFF
TGCGCCAGCAGCTACCGGGAATACAATGAGCAGTTCTTC
>TRBV21-1|many|NA|TRBJ2-3
CASSKEVAVLSTTQYF
TGTGCCAGCAGCAAAGAAGTGGCGGTCCTGAGCACTACGCAGTATTTT
>TRBV28|many|NA|TRBJ1-4
CASSFQTQGGEKLFF
TGTGCCAGCAGTTTCCAGACCCAGGGAGGGGAAAAACTGTTTTTT
>TRBV6-5|large|NA|TRBJ2-2
CASSWRGHHTGELFF
TGTGCCAGCAGTTGGAGGGGGCACCACACCGGGGAGCTGTTTTTT
>TRBV19|medium-sized|NA|TRBJ1-5
CASSRGRVGNQPQHF
TGTGCCAGTAGTAGGGGCAGGGTAGGCAATCAGCCCCAGCATTTT
>TRBV9|many|TRBD2|TRBJ2-2
CASSVGPSGGGSSTGELFF
TGTGCCAGCAGCGTAGGTCCTAGCGGGGGTGGGTCGAGCACCGGGGAGCTGTTTTTT
>TRBV5-8|many|TRBD2|TRBJ2-3
CASRRRGGYNSDTQYF
TGTGCCAGCAGACGGCGGGGGGGTTATAATTCAGATACGCAGTATTTT
>TRBV5-5|many|TRBD2|TRBJ2-2
CASSLSGGAGTGELFF
TGTGCCAGCAGCTTGAGCGGGGGGGCGGGCACCGGGGAGCTGTTTTTT
>TRBV6-1|many|NA|TRBJ2-5
CASSESQIETQYF
TGTGCCAGCAGTGAAAGCCAAATCGAGACCCAGTACTTC
>TRBV6-1|medium-sized|NA|TRBJ1-5
CASSGLSNQPQHF
TGTGCCAGCAGTGGCCTAAGCAATCAGCCCCAGCATTTT